The clone carrying this T cell receptor beta chain appeared once. Measured with immunoSEQ multiplex PCR; TCRdb has only the in-frame clones, and not every one. In the table there are about half a million clones, 80% to 90% of which are singletons. The sample comes from a study of blood T cell repertoires in COVID-19. This CDR3 has 15 amino acids. Germline lookup yields CDR1 KGHSH and CDR2 LQKENI. The trim removed 5 bases at V and 3 bases at J, leaving 8 bases unmatched. This chain uses TRBV18 with TRBJ1-2, with 8 bases fitting TRBD1. Sequencing used PBMCs or T cells enriched from blood (not recorded which). The sequence derives from an older woman who had recovered from COVID-19. CDR3 DNA sequence: TGTGCCAGCTCATCAAGACAGGGGATCGACTATGGCTACACCTTC. The encoded protein is CASSSRQGIDYGYTF.